A selection of T cell receptor beta chains follows, all from one sample in a study of blood T cell repertoires in COVID-19. Sequencing was performed with immunoSEQ multiplex PCR; in TCRdb, only in-frame clones are kept and a portion is missing. The table shows under 300,000 clones, with approximately 86% occurring only once. Sequencing input: peripheral blood. The receptors derive from a man in his sixties who had recovered from COVID-19. CDR3s include the opening cysteine and the closing phenylalanine or tryptophan. The D gene is left open where the match is weak. Part of the rows lack a size; the others show once, few, many or a class for expanded clones.

cdr3_nt	cdr3_aa	clone_size	v_call	j_call	d_call	cdr3_length
TGTGCCAGCAGCTTAGCGTCCCAGGGAAAGGGCGAGACCCAGTACTTC	CASSLASQGKGETQYF	NA	TRBV7-6	TRBJ2-5	NA	16
TGTGCCAGCAGACAATACAGGGTAAATGAGCAGTTCTTC	CASRQYRVNEQFF	NA	TRBV5-8	TRBJ2-1	NA	13
TGTGCCAGCAGCTTCGGGACTAGCGACACAGATACGCAGTATTTT	CASSFGTSDTDTQYF	NA	TRBV11-2	TRBJ2-3	TRBD2	15
TGTGCCTTGAGCGGGGGGGGCACAGATACGCAGTATTTT	CALSGGGTDTQYF	few	TRBV30	TRBJ2-3	TRBD2	13
TGTGCCAGCAGCCAAGCGGGTACGAAAAGGGGTAACACCATATATTTT	CASSQAGTKRGNTIYF	NA	TRBV3-1/TRBV3-2	TRBJ1-3	NA	16
TGTGCCAGCAGCTTAGAAGGGACAGGGAACGGCTACACCTTC	CASSLEGTGNGYTF	NA	TRBV5-6	TRBJ1-2	TRBD1	14
TGTGCTAGTGGTCCGGGGACACCCCCCTACGAGCAGTACTTC	CASGPGTPPYEQYF	NA	TRBV12-5	TRBJ2-7	NA	14
TGCGCCAGCAGCTTCCAGCGGGGGGGCGATGAGCAGTTCTTC	CASSFQRGGDEQFF	NA	TRBV5-1	TRBJ2-1	TRBD2	14
TGTGCCAGCAGCCCCGAAACCGGGACTAGCGGTAAAGAGACCCAGTACTTC	CASSPETGTSGKETQYF	NA	TRBV21-1	TRBJ2-5	NA	17
TGTGCCAGCAGCTTACAGCGGGCCCCAGATACGCAGTATTTT	CASSLQRAPDTQYF	NA	TRBV7-2	TRBJ2-3	NA	14
TGTGCCAGCAGTGAAAGAGTCCGGGCGGGAGGGCAGCCCCAGCATTTT	CASSERVRAGGQPQHF	few	TRBV6-1	TRBJ1-5	NA	16
TGTGCCAGCAGCTTTGGGGTCGATAGACAGGGGATCCATGGCTACACCTTC	CASSFGVDRQGIHGYTF	once	TRBV12-1	TRBJ1-2	NA	17
TGTGCCAGCAGTTACCCGGACAGGGTAACCTTC	CASSYPDRVTF	once	TRBV6-6	TRBJ1-2	TRBD1	11
TGTGCCAGCAGCTTAGTCGGGGAGCTCTACAATGAGCAGTTCTTC	CASSLVGELYNEQFF	NA	TRBV11-2	TRBJ2-1	NA	15
TGCGCCAGCAGCTTGGTCGGGGGGGCCTCTGATGAGCAGTTCTTC	CASSLVGGASDEQFF	once	TRBV5-1	TRBJ2-1	TRBD2	15
TGCGCCAGCAGCGGGGGGAGTCAGAGCTCTGGGGCCAACGTCCTGACTTTC	CASSGGSQSSGANVLTF	NA	TRBV5-1	TRBJ2-6	NA	17
TGTGCCAGCAGCCCAGTAATAGCGGGGCAAATTTATTTT	CASSPVIAGQIYF	once	TRBV9	TRBJ2-3	TRBD2	13
TGTGCCAGCGGCTTAAAAGAAAAACTGTTTTTT	CASGLKEKLFF	NA	TRBV3-1/TRBV3-2	TRBJ1-4	NA	11
TGTGCCAGAAGCTTGGGACTAGCGGGGTTAGATACGCAGTATTTT	CARSLGLAGLDTQYF	once	TRBV5-3	TRBJ2-3	TRBD2	15
TGTGCCAGCAGTGAGCTACAGGGGACCTACGAGCAGTACTTC	CASSELQGTYEQYF	NA	TRBV6-1	TRBJ2-7	TRBD1	14
TGTGCCAGCAGGTTACTAGCGGGTAACAATGAGCAGTTCTTC	CASRLLAGNNEQFF	NA	TRBV4-2	TRBJ2-1	TRBD2	14
TGCGCCAGCAGCTTGATACTCGCGGCGAACACCGGGGAGCTGTTTTTT	CASSLILAANTGELFF	NA	TRBV5-1	TRBJ2-2	NA	16
TGTGCTAGTGGAGTGTGGGGGGGAAACACCGGGGAGCTGTTTTTT	CASGVWGGNTGELFF	NA	TRBV12-5	TRBJ2-2	TRBD2	15
TGTGCCACCAGTGATTTTGGGACAGGGGGTGAGGTGGCCACCTGGGGTAATTCACCCCTCCACTTT	CATSDFGTGGEVATWGNSPLHF	many	TRBV24-1	TRBJ1-6	TRBD1	22
TGTGCCAGCAGCGTAGAAGGGACAGTCTACAATGAGCAGTTCTTC	CASSVEGTVYNEQFF	NA	TRBV9	TRBJ2-1	TRBD1	15
TGTGCCAGCAGTTCTAATAGCGGGGGGGCCAATGAGCAGTTCTTC	CASSSNSGGANEQFF	NA	TRBV6-6	TRBJ2-1	TRBD2	15
TGTGCCAGCAGCTTTTTTAACCGACGCGAGGGCACTGAAGCTTTCTTT	CASSFFNRREGTEAFF	NA	TRBV5-5	TRBJ1-1	NA	16
TGTGCCAGCAGCCAAGAATACTTGCAGGAGACAGGATCCTATGGCTACACCTTC	CASSQEYLQETGSYGYTF	NA	TRBV4-2	TRBJ1-2	NA	18
TGTGCCAGCGAAATAGCGGGGGGCGAGCAGTTCTTC	CASEIAGGEQFF	NA	TRBV12-3/TRBV12-4	TRBJ2-1	TRBD2	12
TGTGCCAGCAGATCACAGGGCTCTGGGGCCAACGTCCTGACTTTC	CASRSQGSGANVLTF	NA	TRBV6-6	TRBJ2-6	NA	15
TGTGCCAGCAGTGAACAGGGGTACACCGGGGAGCTGTTTTTT	CASSEQGYTGELFF	NA	TRBV2	TRBJ2-2	NA	14
TGTGCCAGCAGTGTGGGACTGATCCCTAGCAATCAGCCCCAGCATTTT	CASSVGLIPSNQPQHF	few	TRBV6-1	TRBJ1-5	NA	16
TGTGCCAGCAGTTTAGCCGGACTTAGGACAGGGGACTATGGCTACACCTTC	CASSLAGLRTGDYGYTF	NA	TRBV27	TRBJ1-2	TRBD1	17
TGTGCCAGCAGCCAAGTCCTTCAGGGTAGGAGTTCACCCCTCCACTTT	CASSQVLQGRSSPLHF	NA	TRBV3-1/TRBV3-2	TRBJ1-6	NA	16
TGTGCCAGCAGTTTATACGGGGGTCAAGAGACCCAGTACTTC	CASSLYGGQETQYF	NA	TRBV28	TRBJ2-5	NA	14
TGTGCCAGCAGTGAATCTAGACTCCCTAACACTGAAGCTTTCTTT	CASSESRLPNTEAFF	NA	TRBV2	TRBJ1-1	NA	15
TGTGCCAGCTCACCATTCGGGGATATCGGGAGAATGGGCTACACCTTC	CASSPFGDIGRMGYTF	NA	TRBV18	TRBJ1-2	NA	16
TGTGCCAGCAGCCCGCTAGCGGGGGGCGGGGGTGGTGAGCAGTTCTTC	CASSPLAGGGGGEQFF	NA	TRBV3-1/TRBV3-2	TRBJ2-1	TRBD2	16
TGCGCCAGCAGCCAAGATCCAGGGGACTATGGCTACACCTTC	CASSQDPGDYGYTF	NA	TRBV4-1	TRBJ1-2	NA	14
TGCGCCAGCAGTCAGGACAGGGGGCCCGGAAACACCATATATTTT	CASSQDRGPGNTIYF	NA	TRBV5-1	TRBJ1-3	TRBD1	15
TGTGCCAGTAGTATGCGGACAGGCATCCACGGGCAGTACTTC	CASSMRTGIHGQYF	NA	TRBV19	TRBJ2-7	TRBD1	14
TGCGCCAGCAGGGGGGCGACTGAAGCTTTCTTT	CASRGATEAFF	NA	TRBV5-1	TRBJ1-1	NA	11
TGTGCCAGCAGTTTAAGGCGGGCCGGGAACACTGAAGCTTTCTTT	CASSLRRAGNTEAFF	NA	TRBV27	TRBJ1-1	NA	15
TGTGCCTGGAGTTTAACAGGGAGTTCCTACGAGCAGTACTTC	CAWSLTGSSYEQYF	NA	TRBV30	TRBJ2-7	NA	14
TGTGCCAGTAGTCTGAAGGGGCTAGCGGGTTACGAGCAGTACTTC	CASSLKGLAGYEQYF	NA	TRBV19	TRBJ2-7	TRBD2	15
TGTGCCAGCAGCTTGGCCGATGTCAGTATATTTCAGCCCCAGCATTTT	CASSLADVSIFQPQHF	NA	TRBV5-8	TRBJ1-5	NA	16